The source of this TCR beta chain is a study of T cells after posttransplantation cyclophosphamide. Points from the study as a whole: Blood and skin or GI T cell repertoires showed limited TRB overlap. Later blood repertoires were often dominated by clones from the donor CD8+ memory compartment.

Remarks on this clone: Its antigen is as yet unknown.

From germline, CDR1 is WSHSY and CDR2 SAAADI. The V gene end was trimmed by 4 bases and the J gene end by 2 bases; junction bases not matched to a gene: 10. The CDR3 covers 17 residues. Libraries were prepared by immunoSEQ multiplex PCR; TCRdb keeps only in-frame clonotypes and omits some of them. The sample gives over a thousand clones, approximately 97% of which show up once; about 1.5% is in the top ten. The naive gate required viable CD3+CD4+ or CD3+CD8+ cells with CCR7+CD45RA+CD45RO-CD95-CD27+CD28+ phenotype. V usage is TRBV10-2 and J usage is TRBJ2-3; TRBD2 matches 9 bases. Input material: naive CD8+ T cells sorted from PBMCs. This TCR derives from a woman aged 55-70 years in good health, CMV-negative, and a related stem cell transplant donor. CDR3 nucleotide sequence: TGCGCCAGCAGTGGCTTACTGACTAGCGGAAACACAGATACGCAGTATTTT. It is translated as CASSGLLTSGNTDTQYF.